This entry features one T cell receptor beta chain sequence. The record originates from a study of T cell responses to AZD1222 COVID-19 vaccine. Overall study context: Second-dose recipients at about 4 or about 12 weeks were treated as one pooled group.

Measured with immunoSEQ multiplex PCR; TCRdb has only the in-frame clones, and not every one. The sample contains approximately 150,000 clones, roughly 92% of which appear only once. Germline V gene data show CDR1 as SGHRS and CDR2 as YFSETQ. CDR3 length: 13 amino acids. The V and J ends lost 2 bases and 8 bases respectively, with 11 bases between them. The genes are TRBV5-1 and TRBJ2-1; maybe TRBD2 (6 bases). The sample here was peripheral blood, taken on day 0 of AZD1222 vaccination. This clonotype was obtained from an adult in good health. The CDR3 loop is CASSLREMYEQFF. Written as DNA, the CDR3 is TGCGCCAGCAGCTTACGGGAGATGTATGAGCAGTTCTTC.